The 24 T cell receptor beta chains given below trace back to one sample, sequenced in a study of STAT5B mutations in CD4+ large granular lymphocyte leukemia. This table comes from immunoSEQ multiplex PCR, and its TCRdb copy is limited to in-frame clones, with some not included. The sample shows about 40,000 clones, approximately 80% of them seen only once. Sequencing was performed on CD4+ T cells from blood buffy coats. The receptors shown here come from a human donor in good health.

The chain combines TRBV5-1 with TRBJ2-2, with D possibly being TRBD1 or TRBD2 (5 bases each). Germline V gives CDR1 SGHRS, CDR2 YFSETQ. With 4 bases removed from V and 4 bases from J, the gap between germline ends came to 14 bases. The CDR3 consists of 15 residues. CDR3 sequence reads: CASSMTGASTGELFF. CDR3 coding DNA: TGCGCCAGCAGCATGACCGGGGCCAGCACCGGGGAGCTGTTTTTT.

This CDR3 reads CASSQRVGRPNTGELFF. The CDR3, as DNA: TGTGCCAGCAGTCAAAGGGTGGGGCGTCCCAACACCGGGGAGCTGTTTTTT. The chain is built from TRBV21-1 and TRBJ2-2; TRBD1 was called by the table and not checked on the DNA. TRBV21-1 is assigned pseudogene status. There are 17 residues in the CDR3.

This clone was counted a few times. The genes are TRBV14 and TRBJ1-1; D is uncertain. Germline V lookup: CDR1 SGHDN, CDR2 FVKESK. Trimming removed 0 bases at V and 4 bases at J, with 6 bases between. The CDR3 totals 13 residues. The CDR3 DNA is TGTGCCAGCAGCCAAGATCTGGGCACTGAAGCTTTCTTT. Translation: CASSQDLGTEAFF. The full variable domain, completed using reference TRBV14 and TRBJ1-1, is EAGVTQFPSHSVIEKGQTVTLRCDPISGHDNLYWYRRVMGKEIKFLLHFVKESKQDESGMPNNRFLAERTGGTYSTLKVQPAELEDSGVYFCASSQDLGTEAFFGQGTRLTVV.

The chain has TRBV6-1 and TRBJ2-7; 7 nucleotides align to TRBD1. Germline V gene data show CDR1 as MNHNS and CDR2 as SASEGT. The CDR3 runs 12 residues. The J segment lost 5 bases and the V segment lost 6 bases, leaving 4 bases of the junction unmatched. The CDR3 reads CASSPDRDEQYF. CDR3 DNA: TGTGCCAGCAGCCCTGACAGGGACGAGCAGTACTTC.

This clone was counted only a few times. The chain is built from TRBV19 and TRBJ2-7; 7 nucleotides align to TRBD2. The CDR3 spans 14 residues. J was trimmed by 2 bases and V by 1 base; bases with no gene match: 2. CDR1 and CDR2 (germline): LNHDA, SQIVND (reference sequence). Here the CDR3 DNA reads TGTGCCAGTAGTATAGGAGCGGGGACCTACGAGCAGTACTTC. Translated: CASSIGAGTYEQYF.

This chain links TRBV4-3 with TRBJ1-1; 9 bases line up with TRBD1. Unmatched junction bases numbered 12, after V lost 1 base and J lost 3 bases. Germline CDR1 and CDR2: LGHNA and YSLEER. The CDR3 spans 18 residues. The chain's CDR3 is CASSQAGGQGVGDTEAFF. CDR3 DNA: TGCGCCAGCAGCCAAGCCGGGGGACAGGGTGTAGGAGACACTGAAGCTTTCTTT.

The table lists this clone with a count of one. The V gene is TRBV6-5, the J gene TRBJ2-3, with D unclear. CDR3 size: 13 residues. CDR1 is MNHEY and CDR2 is SVGAGI in the germline V gene. V shed 8 bases and J shed 0 bases, with 9 bases lying between them. This CDR3 reads CASGNPSTDTQYF. The CDR3 DNA reads as TGTGCCAGCGGAAACCCTAGCACAGATACGCAGTATTTT.

The chain couples TRBV19 to TRBJ2-1; TRBD2 aligns across 11 bases. From germline, CDR1 is LNHDA and CDR2 SQIVND (reference sequence). V was clipped by 4 bases and J by 2 bases; unmatched bases: 7. CDR3 size: 17 residues. The CDR3 region has the DNA TGTGCCAGTAGTAGGTCGGGACTAGCGGACGCCTACAATGAGCAGTTCTTC. Translation: CASSRSGLADAYNEQFF. The complete variable domain, with remaining parts taken from reference TRBV19 and TRBJ2-1, reads DGGITQSPKYLFRKEGQNVTLSCEQNLNHDAMYWYRQDPGQGLRLIYYSQIVNDFQKGDIAEGYSVSREKKESFPLTVTSAQKNPTAFYLCASSRSGLADAYNEQFFGPGTRLTVL.

This sequence joins TRBV4-3 and TRBJ2-3; the D gene could be TRBD1 or TRBD2 (6 bases each). The CDR3 runs to 16 residues. V shed 0 bases and J shed 4 bases, with 14 bases lying between them. The V gene's germline CDR1 is LGHNA and CDR2 YSLEER. CDR3 region: CASSQDRGPRADTQYF. The DNA of the CDR3 is TGCGCCAGCAGCCAAGATCGGGGGCCGCGCGCAGATACGCAGTATTTT.

This clone was counted a few times. The chain combines TRBV2 with TRBJ1-6; D unresolved. Trimming took 6 bases from V and 6 from J, leaving 12 bases between them. Germline V lookup: CDR1 SNHLY, CDR2 FYNNEI. The CDR3 is 14 residues long. CDR3 in amino acids: CASRRTDINSPLHF. CDR3 sequence (DNA): TGTGCCAGCAGAAGGACTGACATTAATTCACCCCTCCACTTT.

V usage is TRBV10-3 and J usage is TRBJ2-1; 8 bases match TRBD2. CDR3 length: 13 residues. The V gene end was trimmed by 3 bases and the J gene end by 12 bases; junction bases not matched to a gene: 7. The V gene's germline CDR1 is ENHRY and CDR2 SYGVKD. As DNA, the CDR3 is TGTGCCATCAGTGACGGGGGGGGACGAGGGCAGTTCTTC. Translating it yields CAISDGGGRGQFF.

This clone is termed medium-sized. The rearrangement uses TRBV7-9 and TRBJ2-5; 9 nucleotides agree with TRBD1. The CDR3 contains 14 residues. The trim removed 5 bases at V and 6 bases at J, leaving 7 bases unmatched. CDR1 is SEHNR, CDR2 FQNEAQ, per germline (reference sequence). The CDR3 sequence is CASSAGTGSKTQYF. CDR3 in DNA: TGTGCCAGCAGCGCCGGGACAGGGTCCAAGACCCAGTACTTC.

The chain links TRBV18 to TRBJ2-7; either TRBD1 or TRBD2 may fit D (7 bases each). Germline V gives CDR1 KGHSH, CDR2 LQKENI. V lost 5 bases and J 9 bases, leaving 20 bases between the germline ends. The CDR3 has 14 residues. In DNA form, the CDR3 reads TGTGCCAGCTCATCAGACTCAGGGGGGGGCGGGCAGTACTTC. It translates to CASSSDSGGGGQYF.

This clone was seen a single time. The V and J genes are TRBV4-1 and TRBJ1-3; 7 bases match TRBD1. This CDR3 region has 20 residues. CDR1 is MGHRA and CDR2 is YSYEKL in the germline V gene. V trimming: 0 bases; J trimming: 0 bases; junction bases outside the gene matches: 14. CDR3 in DNA: TGCGCCAGCAGCCAAGAAAGGTATAAGACAGGGAGTTTCTCTGGAAACACCATATATTTT. This codes for CASSQERYKTGSFSGNTIYF.

This chain uses TRBV7-9 with TRBJ2-1; 10 bases line up with TRBD2. The CDR3 has 18 residues. Germline V gives CDR1 SEHNR, CDR2 FQNEAQ (reference sequence). J lost 9 bases, V lost 0 bases, and 14 bases had no gene match. CDR3: CASSLATGTSANDREQFF. The CDR3 nucleotides read TGTGCCAGCAGCTTAGCGACCGGGACTAGCGCGAACGACCGTGAGCAGTTCTTC.

This clone has only one observation. The chain is built from TRBV7-6 and TRBJ2-7; no clear D gene. V lost 5 bases and J lost 3, with 14 bases in between. The CDR3 has 14 amino acids. In germline, CDR1 is SGHVS, CDR2 FNYEAQ. The CDR3 region is CASSPGQRDYEQYF. CDR3 nucleotides: TGTGCCAGCAGCCCCGGCCAGCGCGACTACGAGCAGTACTTC. Full variable domain (missing parts from reference TRBV7-6 and TRBJ2-7): GAGVSQSPRYKVTKRGQDVALRCDPISGHVSLYWYRQALGQGPEFLTYFNYEAQQDKSGLPNDRFSAERPEGSISTLTIQRTEQRDSAMYRCASSPGQRDYEQYFGPGTRLTVT.

This rearrangement joins TRBV5-1 to TRBJ2-2, with D perhaps assigned TRBD1 or TRBD2 (5 bases each). Trimming took off 4 bases at V and 4 bases at J, with 20 bases between the two ends. The V gene's germline CDR1 is SGHRS and CDR2 YFSETQ. The CDR3 extends over 17 amino acids. This CDR3 is CASSQDTSGTSTGELFF. The CDR3 region has the DNA TGCGCCAGCAGCCAAGATACATCAGGGACGTCCACCGGGGAGCTGTTTTTT.

The genes are TRBV27 and TRBJ2-7; tentatively, D is TRBD1 (6 bases). The CDR3 length is 13 residues. Germline V gives CDR1 MNHEY, CDR2 SMNVEV (reference sequence). Trimming took 5 bases from V and 3 from J, leaving 11 bases between them. The CDR3 protein is CASSPTGFYEQYF. The CDR3 DNA reads as TGTGCCAGCAGTCCTACAGGGTTCTACGAGCAGTACTTC.

The V gene is TRBV7-9, the J gene TRBJ1-2; D is unclear. The V end was cut by 1 base, the J end by 3 bases, with 9 bases between. Germline V gene lookup returns CDR1 SEHNR and CDR2 FQNEAQ (reference sequence). The CDR3 is 14 residues long. This chain's CDR3 is CASSLVWGDYGYTF. In DNA form, the CDR3 reads TGTGCCAGCAGCTTAGTCTGGGGTGACTATGGCTACACCTTC.

This chain uses TRBV11-3 with TRBJ2-5; 7 bases are a match to TRBD1. Unmatched junction bases numbered 5, after V lost 9 bases and J lost 4 bases. The germline V gene encodes CDR1 SGHNT and CDR2 YENEEA. CDR3 length: 12 amino acids. The CDR3 here is CASRGGAETQYF. CDR3 bases: TGTGCCAGTCGAGGGGGCGCAGAGACCCAGTACTTC.

The chain combines TRBV7-2 with TRBJ2-5; TRBD2 matches at 9 bases. Germline lookup yields CDR1 SGHTA and CDR2 FQGNSA. The CDR3 contains 13 residues. Trimming at V came to 6 bases and at J to 5 bases, leaving 4 bases not matched to a gene. This CDR3 reads CASSVREGETQYF. CDR3 DNA sequence: TGTGCCAGCAGTGTGCGGGAGGGGGAGACCCAGTACTTC.

This clone has just one count. The V and J genes are TRBV2 and TRBJ2-7; D uncertain. Germline V gene lookup returns CDR1 SNHLY and CDR2 FYNNEI. Trimming took 7 bases from V and 0 from J, leaving 13 bases between them. The CDR3 loop spans 14 amino acids. The CDR3 DNA is TGTGCCAGCAAAAATAGCCCTAGCTCCTACGAGCAGTACTTC. Protein sequence: CASKNSPSSYEQYF.

The V call is TRBV25-1, the J call TRBJ1-4; D gene unclear. The germline gives CDR1 MGHDK, CDR2 SYGVNS. CDR3 length: 14 residues. The V gene lost 1 base and the J gene lost 4 bases, with 7 bases spanning the gap. CDR3: CASSESLGNEKLFF. The DNA for the CDR3 is TGTGCCAGCAGTGAATCCCTCGGTAATGAAAAACTGTTTTTT.

V usage is TRBV5-1 and J usage is TRBJ1-5; no definite D call. The CDR3 sequence is 15 residues long. V lost 0 bases and J 0 bases, leaving 7 bases between the germline ends. CDR1 is SGHRS and CDR2 is YFSETQ in the germline V gene. CDR3 in DNA: TGCGCCAGCAGCTTGGACCCGTTTAGCAATCAGCCCCAGCATTTT. Its translation: CASSLDPFSNQPQHF.